The 25 T cell receptor beta chains below were found in one sample sequenced in a study of CD8 T cells in ankylosing spondylitis. MiXCR was run by TCRdb on the 5' RACE reads, yielding one entry per CDR3 protein. The table lists 100,000 to 150,000 distinct CDR3 sequences, over 6.5% of them singletons. Source material: blood, either unsorted or a sorted T cell fraction (not recorded which). These receptor sequences come from a male donor with ankylosing spondylitis or in good health (not recorded which).

This clonotype was seen at least ten times. The V call is TRBV5-5, the J call TRBJ1-5; tentatively, D is TRBD1 (5 bases). Trimming left V 5 bases short and J 7 bases short, with 16 bases between. CDR1 SGHKS and CDR2 YYEKEE come from the germline V gene (reference sequence). The CDR3 is made up of 14 amino acids. CDR3 in amino acids: CASSLSRGGQPQHF. In DNA, the CDR3 is TGTGCCAGCAGTCTCTCTCGGGGCGGGCAGCCCCAGCATTTT.

This clonotype was seen repeatedly, ten times or more. This chain uses TRBV7-8 with TRBJ2-2; D uncertain. The germline CDR1 and CDR2 sequences are SGHVS and FQNEAQ. With 2 bases removed from V and 1 base from J, the gap between germline ends came to 11 bases. The CDR3 has 16 amino acids. The CDR3 nucleotides are TGTGCCAGCAGCTTATCACCGGGTGTGAACACCGGGGAGCTGTTTTTT. It specifies CASSLSPGVNTGELFF.

This clonotype appeared many times. The rearrangement links TRBV5-1 to TRBJ1-4, with 9 bases lining up with TRBD1. The CDR3 consists of 17 residues. Germline CDR1 is SGHRS and CDR2 is YFSETQ. V was pared by 0 bases and J by 3 bases, with 6 bases of the junction left unmatched. The CDR3 DNA follows: TGCGCCAGCAGCTTGGAAAAACAGGGGGCAGCTAATGAAAAACTGTTTTTT. Residues: CASSLEKQGAANEKLFF. The full variable domain, in which reference TRBV5-1 and TRBJ1-4 provide the parts outside the CDR3, is KAGVTQTPRYLIKTRGQQVTLSCSPISGHRSVSWYQQTPGQGLQFLFEYFSETQRNKGNFPGRFSGRQFSNSRSEMNVSTLELGDSALYLCASSLEKQGAANEKLFFGSGTQLSVL.

There are many counts of this clonotype. The chain uses TRBV20-1 and TRBJ1-4, with D maybe TRBD1 (5 bases). This CDR3 region has 17 residues. The germline CDR1 and CDR2 sequences are DFQATT and SNEGSKA (reference sequence). V was clipped by 5 bases and J by 0 bases, with 19 bases between them. This chain's CDR3 is CSAPPAGVPPTNEKLFF. Written as DNA, the CDR3 is TGCAGTGCTCCGCCCGCGGGGGTCCCCCCAACTAATGAAAAACTGTTTTTT.

This clonotype was observed many times. The gene calls are TRBV20-1 and TRBJ1-1; tentatively, D is TRBD1 (5 bases). The germline V gene has CDR1 DFQATT and CDR2 SNEGSKA (reference sequence). The CDR3 is 14 residues long. Trimming stripped 0 bases from V and 2 bases from J, with 10 bases between. CDR3 nucleotides: TGCAGTGCTAGAGAGGGGACGGGTAACACTGAAGCTTTCTTT. Translated, it gives CSAREGTGNTEAFF.

This clonotype occurred many times. V and J are TRBV5-1 and TRBJ2-5, with D tentatively TRBD2 (6 bases). The CDR3 contains 15 residues. The V end lost 4 bases, the J end lost 4 bases, and 17 bases lay between the germline ends. Germline V gene sequence: CDR1 SGHRS, CDR2 YFSETQ. This chain's CDR3 is CASSPDGGTVETQYF. CDR3 in DNA: TGCGCCAGCAGCCCAGACGGGGGTACGGTAGAGACCCAGTACTTC.

This clonotype was observed at least ten times. The chain combines TRBV6-2 or TRBV6-3 with TRBJ2-2, with D possibly TRBD2 on 5 matching bases. Germline loops: CDR1 MNHEY, CDR2 SVGEGT. The CDR3 spans 14 residues. V was clipped by 5 bases and J by 3 bases, with 10 bases between them. The DNA for the CDR3 is TGTGCCAGCAGTCGAGTTAGCGACACCGGGGAGCTGTTTTTT. This gives the protein CASSRVSDTGELFF.

This clonotype was recorded many times. This sequence joins TRBV27 and TRBJ2-2; a weak D match, TRBD1 (6 bases). The CDR3 loop spans 14 amino acids. Per the germline V gene, CDR1 is MNHEY and CDR2 is SMNVEV (reference sequence). Trimming pared 4 bases from V and 0 bases from J, leaving 6 bases between. The CDR3 loop is CASSWTANTGELFF. In DNA, the CDR3 is TGTGCCAGCAGTTGGACAGCGAACACCGGGGAGCTGTTTTTT.

The table lists this clonotype with many counts. The chain uses TRBV28 and TRBJ2-2; D unclear. V lost 6 bases, J lost 0 bases, and 17 bases lay in between. The CDR3 runs to 17 residues. Germline CDR1 reads MDHEN; CDR2 reads SYDVKM. Written as DNA, the CDR3 is TGTGCCAGCAGGCCAAGCGTTAGAGTCGCGAACACCGGGGAGCTGTTTTTT. Protein product: CASRPSVRVANTGELFF.

This clonotype was counted only a few times. The V and J genes are TRBV23-1 and TRBJ2-1; 11 bases match TRBD2. TRBV23-1 qualifies as an ORF whose function is uncertain. Trimming took 2 bases from V and 4 from J; bases not matched to a gene: 4. The CDR3 covers 16 residues. The CDR3 bases are TGCGCCAGCAGTCAAATGGGACTAGCGGATTACAATGAGCAGTTCTTC. Protein: CASSQMGLADYNEQFF.

This clonotype was detected ten times or more. The chain links TRBV7-9 to TRBJ2-1, with unresolved D. The CDR3 sequence is 14 residues long. Germline V lookup: CDR1 SEHNR, CDR2 FQNEAQ (reference sequence). With 4 bases removed from V and 3 bases from J, the gap between germline ends came to 10 bases. CDR3 coding DNA: TGTGCCAGCAGCTCCCGCCAGGACTACAATGAGCAGTTCTTC. As protein: CASSSRQDYNEQFF. The full variable domain, completed using reference TRBV7-9 and TRBJ2-1, is DTGVSQNPRHKITKRGQNVTFRCDPISEHNRLYWYRQTLGQGPEFLTYFQNEAQLEKSRLLSDRFSAERPKGSFSTLEIQRTEQGDSAMYLCASSSRQDYNEQFFGPGTRLTVL.

The J gene is TRBJ2-1, the V gene TRBV20-1; D is undetermined. The CDR3 is made up of 13 amino acids. The germline gives CDR1 DFQATT, CDR2 SNEGSKA (reference sequence). Trimming removed 0 bases at V and 2 bases at J, with 5 bases between. This chain's CDR3 is CSARDVPYNEQFF. The CDR3 DNA reads as TGCAGTGCTAGAGATGTGCCCTACAATGAGCAGTTCTTC.

In this sample, this clonotype turned up many times. The chain employs TRBV5-1 and TRBJ2-5; 7 bases are a match to TRBD2. This CDR3 has 14 amino acids. Germline loops: CDR1 SGHRS, CDR2 YFSETQ. Trimming cost V 4 bases and J 1 base; bases outside gene matches: 4. CDR3 sequence (DNA): TGCGCCAGCAGCGGGCGCGGGGGCCAAGAGACCCAGTACTTC. Its translation: CASSGRGGQETQYF.

This clonotype was seen ten or more times. The gene calls are TRBV5-1 and TRBJ1-2, with D maybe TRBD1 (6 bases). CDR1 is SGHRS and CDR2 is YFSETQ in the germline V gene. The CDR3 runs 14 residues. Trimming removed 4 bases from V and 2 bases from J, with 12 bases in between. The CDR3 loop is CASSLRDTNYGYTF. The CDR3 DNA follows: TGCGCCAGCAGCCTCCGGGACACAAACTATGGCTACACCTTC.

The table lists this clonotype with many counts. The rearrangement joins TRBV12-3 or TRBV12-4 to TRBJ2-3; 10 bases fit TRBD2. The CDR3 runs 17 residues. V lost 5 bases to trimming and J lost 4 bases; unmatched junction nucleotides: 12. In nucleotides, the CDR3 is TGTGCCAGCAGTCCCCAATCAGCGGGGGGGCCTGCAGATACGCAGTATTTT. It encodes CASSPQSAGGPADTQYF.

This clonotype was counted at least ten times. The J gene is TRBJ1-1, the V gene TRBV7-3; D is unresolved. The length of the CDR3 is 11 residues. Germline values: CDR1 SGHTA, CDR2 FQGTGA. V shed 5 bases and J shed 0 bases, with 1 base lying between them. The CDR3, as DNA: TGTGCCAGCAGCGTGAACACTGAAGCTTTCTTT. Protein: CASSVNTEAFF.

This chain links TRBV3-1 with TRBJ2-7; 10 bases fit TRBD2. The CDR3 totals 19 residues. The junction had 12 bases not matched to a gene; V was cut back by 0 bases and J by 1 base. Looked up from germline, CDR1 is LGHDT and CDR2 is YNNKEL (reference sequence). The CDR3 loop reads CASSQEGHPGLAQSYEQYF. In DNA, the CDR3 is TGTGCCAGCAGCCAAGAGGGACACCCGGGACTAGCGCAATCCTACGAGCAGTACTTC.

This clonotype was found many times. The V and J genes are TRBV29-1 and TRBJ2-1; possibly TRBD1 for D (6 bases). V was trimmed by 7 bases and J by 4 bases, leaving 11 bases between them. Germline CDR1 and CDR2: SQVTM and ANQGSEA. This CDR3 contains 12 residues. The CDR3 protein is CSGNRAYNEQFF. Here the CDR3 DNA reads TGCAGCGGAAACAGGGCGTACAATGAGCAGTTCTTC.

Of note for this clonotype: This clone may be a read error of a much larger clone one base away. The rearrangement joins TRBV5-1 to TRBJ2-7; 8 positions match TRBD1. The CDR3 contains 16 residues. After removal of 4 bases from V and 9 bases from J, the junction contained 18 bases not matched to a gene. Germline CDR1 and CDR2: SGHRS and YFSETQ. The CDR3 sequence: CASSPRIVQGAHGQYF. The CDR3 bases are TGCGCCAGCAGCCCCCGTATCGTTCAGGGGGCTCACGGGCAGTACTTC.

There are many counts of this clonotype. The V and J genes are TRBV20-1 and TRBJ2-5; 8 nucleotides agree with TRBD2. Germline CDR1 and CDR2: DFQATT and SNEGSKA (reference sequence). This CDR3 has 13 residues. J lost 2 bases, V lost 4 bases, and 3 bases had no gene match. The CDR3 nucleotides read TGCAGTGCTACGCGGGGGGCTCAAGAGACCCAGTACTTC. Protein: CSATRGAQETQYF.

There are many counts of this clonotype. V is TRBV5-1 and J is TRBJ2-2; D is possibly TRBD2 (6 bases). The CDR3 length is 16 residues. V dropped 0 bases and J dropped 5 bases, with 14 bases sitting between them. CDR1 and CDR2 from the germline V gene are SGHRS and YFSETQ. CDR3 residues: CASSLADSGSTGELFF. As DNA, the CDR3 is TGCGCCAGCAGCTTGGCCGATAGCGGAAGTACCGGGGAGCTGTTTTTT.

This chain joins TRBV12-3 or TRBV12-4 and TRBJ2-5; D is perhaps TRBD1 (7 bases). Trimming took off 6 bases at V and 1 base at J, with 12 bases between the two ends. CDR3 length: 14 residues. The CDR3 DNA sequence: TGTGCCAGCAGCCCCCAGGGGGGCCAAGAGACCCAGTACTTC. This codes for CASSPQGGQETQYF.

This clonotype appeared many times. The chain joins TRBV10-3 to TRBJ2-1; the match to TRBD1 covers 7 bases. J gave up 5 bases and V 10 bases, and 8 bases lay outside the gene matches. CDR1 is ENHRY and CDR2 is SYGVKD in the germline V gene. The CDR3 totals 13 residues. CDR3 residues: CATEGQQDNEQFF. The CDR3 DNA follows: TGTGCCACAGAGGGACAGCAAGACAATGAGCAGTTCTTC.

Worth noting for this clonotype: A single base separates this from a much larger clone, so it may be a read error. CDR3 in amino acids: CASSLYPGQGSTGELFF. Written as DNA, the CDR3 is TGTGCCAGCAGTTTATATCCGGGACAGGGGAGCACCGGGGAGCTGTTTTTT. This sequence joins TRBV27 and TRBJ2-2, with 10 bases matching TRBD1. CDR1 MNHEY and CDR2 SMNVEV come from the germline V gene (reference sequence). This CDR3 comprises 17 residues. Losses at the gene ends were 1 base for V and 4 bases for J; bases not matched to a gene: 6.

This clonotype occurred many times. The rearrangement joins TRBV15 to TRBJ2-1; TRBD2 might be the D (5 bases). This CDR3 comprises 14 residues. V was cut by 1 base and J by 4 bases, with 8 bases left in between. Germline CDR1 LNHNV, CDR2 YYDKDF (reference sequence). The CDR3 is CATSRGGLYNEQFF. CDR3 nucleotide sequence: TGTGCCACCAGCAGAGGAGGGCTGTACAATGAGCAGTTCTTC.